These 3 T cell receptor beta chains were all obtained from the same sample, sequenced in a study of identical twins. TCRdb re-derived calls from the 5' RACE reads in MiXCR, one entry per CDR3 protein. The table shows 500,000 or so distinct CDR3 sequences, with roughly 21% occurring only once. The same sample was also used in a study of T cells expressing NK-cell markers.

The sample consisted of CD4+ T cells sorted from blood. The source of these receptors is a woman younger than 35 in good health.

This clonotype was seen only a few times. J is TRBJ2-1 and V is TRBV29-1, with D possibly TRBD1 on 6 matching bases. Looked up from germline, CDR1 is SQVTM and CDR2 is ANQGSEA. Trimming removed 5 bases at V and 8 bases at J, with 13 bases between. The CDR3 has 12 amino acids. CDR3 nucleotide sequence: TGCAGCGTTCGGACAGTCCGGTATGAGCAGTTCTTC. The encoded protein is CSVRTVRYEQFF.

Worth noting for this clonotype: At one end the junction does not follow the germline gene, possibly because of a read error. The chain employs TRBV20-1 and TRBJ2-1; D uncertain. The germline CDR1 and CDR2 sequences are DFQATT and SNEGSKA (reference sequence). This CDR3 region has 14 residues. The CDR3 is CSAGELGRRNEQFF. The CDR3 nucleotides are TGCAGTGCTGGAGAACTTGGAAGGCGCAATGAGCAGTTCTTC.

The table lists this clonotype with a few counts. The chain combines TRBV20-1 with TRBJ2-3; 15 nucleotides match TRBD2. The J segment lost 6 bases and the V segment lost 6 bases, leaving 1 base of the junction unmatched. The CDR3 has 13 residues. Per germline, CDR1 DFQATT and CDR2 SNEGSKA (reference sequence). The CDR3 loop is CSAGTSGRDTQYF. CDR3 bases: TGCAGTGCAGGGACTAGCGGGAGGGATACGCAGTATTTT.